These 15 T cell receptor beta chains share one sample of origin, sequenced in a study of control samples from healthy donors and cancer patients. Clones were read by immunoSEQ multiplex PCR, and TCRdb kept only the in-frame ones, dropping some. The table includes fewer than 120,000 clones, roughly 90% detected once. Input material: PBMCs. These receptors all stem from a woman in her fifties or sixties with lung cancer.

The rearrangement uses TRBV6-5 and TRBJ2-7, with D perhaps TRBD2 (7 bases). V was pared by 6 bases and J by 2 bases, with 11 bases between. CDR3 size: 13 residues. Germline V gene sequence: CDR1 MNHEY, CDR2 SVGAGI. CDR3 DNA: TGTGCCAGCAGGAGGGGGGGGGCCTACGAGCAGTACTTC. This sequence encodes CASRRGGAYEQYF.

The gene calls are TRBV6-1 and TRBJ1-1; TRBD1 is a possible D gene (5 bases). This CDR3 contains 19 residues. Per the germline V gene, CDR1 is MNHNS and CDR2 is SASEGT. V was clipped by 0 bases and J by 0 bases, with 20 bases between them. CDR3 sequence reads: CASSEAGRYPRRLNTEAFF. The DNA of the CDR3 is TGTGCCAGCAGTGAAGCGGGACGTTACCCTCGGAGGCTGAACACTGAAGCTTTCTTT.

This clone showed up just once. This chain links TRBV7-8 with TRBJ1-3; 7 bases line up with TRBD1. Unmatched junction bases numbered 14, after V lost 0 bases and J lost 3 bases. From germline, CDR1 is SGHVS and CDR2 FQNEAQ. This CDR3 is built from 19 residues. CDR3 in DNA: TGTGCCAGCAGCTTAGCGAACACTAGACAGGGAAAAAGTGGAAACACCATATATTTT. It translates to CASSLANTRQGKSGNTIYF. The full variable domain, with the rest looked up from reference TRBV7-8 and TRBJ1-3, is GAGVSQSPRYKVAKRGQDVALRCDPISGHVSLFWYQQALGQGPEFLTYFQNEAQLDKSGLPSDRFFAERPEGSVSTLKIQRTQQEDSAVYLCASSLANTRQGKSGNTIYFGEGSWLTVV.

The V and J genes are TRBV2 and TRBJ1-1; TRBD1 agrees at 8 bases. V was pared by 6 bases and J by 3 bases, with 6 bases of the junction left unmatched. Germline V gives CDR1 SNHLY, CDR2 FYNNEI. The CDR3 sequence is 14 residues long. The CDR3 region is CASSDRQGHTEAFF. DNA of the CDR3: TGTGCCAGCAGCGACAGACAGGGGCACACTGAAGCTTTCTTT.

This chain connects TRBV7-2 to TRBJ1-5; D uncertain. Germline V gene lookup returns CDR1 SGHTA and CDR2 FQGNSA. The CDR3 contains 14 residues. V lost 2 bases and J lost 6, with 11 bases in between. The CDR3 DNA reads TGTGCCAGCAGCTTAAATGGTGCGGGTCAGCCCCAGCATTTT. Encoded protein: CASSLNGAGQPQHF.

V usage is TRBV27 and J usage is TRBJ1-2, with D hard to call. CDR1 MNHEY and CDR2 SMNVEV come from the germline V gene (reference sequence). V lost 7 bases to trimming and J lost 5 bases, with 11 bases between them. This CDR3 region has 12 residues. CDR3 DNA sequence: TGTGCCAGCAAGGACGGACCTTATGGCTACACCTTC. It codes for CASKDGPYGYTF.

This chain links TRBV7-9 with TRBJ1-6; 8 bases are shared with TRBD1. V lost 5 bases, J lost 8 bases, and 8 bases stayed unmatched. The CDR3 runs to 15 residues. In germline, CDR1 is SEHNR, CDR2 FQNEAQ (reference sequence). The CDR3: CASSPVGQGHSPLHF. The CDR3 DNA follows: TGTGCCAGCAGCCCCGTTGGACAGGGTCATTCACCCCTCCACTTT.

The chain uses TRBV7-8 and TRBJ1-5; TRBD1 aligns across 7 bases. Trimming took 1 base from V and 1 from J; bases not matched to a gene: 4. CDR1 and CDR2 from the germline V gene are SGHVS and FQNEAQ. This CDR3 is built from 16 residues. CDR3 sequence reads: CASSLGGRGSNQPQHF. The CDR3 DNA follows: TGTGCCAGCAGCTTAGGTGGCAGGGGGAGCAATCAGCCCCAGCATTTT. The whole variable domain, remainder taken from reference TRBV7-8 and TRBJ1-5, is GAGVSQSPRYKVAKRGQDVALRCDPISGHVSLFWYQQALGQGPEFLTYFQNEAQLDKSGLPSDRFFAERPEGSVSTLKIQRTQQEDSAVYLCASSLGGRGSNQPQHFGDGTRLSIL.

The V gene is TRBV10-3, the J gene TRBJ2-3, with TRBD1 as a possible D gene (6 bases). CDR1 ENHRY and CDR2 SYGVKD come from the germline V gene. With 3 bases removed from V and 10 bases from J, the gap between germline ends came to 17 bases. The CDR3 extends over 14 amino acids. CDR3 sequence: CAISDPSGQRAQYF. For the CDR3, the DNA is TGTGCCATCAGTGATCCGAGTGGACAGAGAGCGCAGTATTTT.

This chain joins TRBV5-1 and TRBJ2-7, with TRBD1 matching over 7 bases. Germline CDR1 is SGHRS and CDR2 is YFSETQ. The J segment lost 1 base and the V segment lost 0 bases, leaving 4 bases of the junction unmatched. The CDR3 is 15 residues long. DNA of the CDR3: TGCGCCAGCAGCTTGGGAGGGGGCCAGTCCTACGAGCAGTACTTC. Translation gives CASSLGGGQSYEQYF.

The rearrangement uses TRBV27 and TRBJ2-2; D unresolved. Per the germline V gene, CDR1 is MNHEY and CDR2 is SMNVEV (reference sequence). V was trimmed by 0 bases and J by 2 bases, leaving 10 bases between them. The CDR3 contains 16 residues. DNA of the CDR3: TGTGCCAGCAGTTTATCTCTAAACCTTAACACCGGGGAGCTGTTTTTT. This codes for CASSLSLNLNTGELFF.

V usage is TRBV28 and J usage is TRBJ1-1; no reliable D call. Germline assignment: CDR1 MDHEN and CDR2 SYDVKM. V lost 5 bases to trimming and J lost 0 bases, with 13 bases between them. CDR3 size: 15 residues. The CDR3: CASSARTVLNTEAFF. The CDR3 nucleotides are TGTGCCAGCAGTGCGCGGACGGTTTTGAACACTGAAGCTTTCTTT.

The chain combines TRBV5-1 with TRBJ2-1; tentative D call: TRBD2 (6 bases). Germline V gives CDR1 SGHRS, CDR2 YFSETQ. Trimming cost V 0 bases and J 0 bases, with 7 bases left between them. The CDR3 is 15 amino acids. Here the CDR3 reads CASSLAGVSYNEQFF. For the CDR3, the DNA is TGCGCCAGCAGCTTGGCGGGGGTCTCCTACAATGAGCAGTTCTTC. Full variable domain (remainder filled in from reference TRBV5-1 and TRBJ2-1): KAGVTQTPRYLIKTRGQQVTLSCSPISGHRSVSWYQQTPGQGLQFLFEYFSETQRNKGNFPGRFSGRQFSNSRSEMNVSTLELGDSALYLCASSLAGVSYNEQFFGPGTRLTVL.

This clone was found a few times. This chain uses TRBV12-3 or TRBV12-4 with TRBJ1-2; D remains ambiguous. The CDR3 consists of 12 residues. V shed 6 bases and J shed 5 bases, with 10 bases lying between them. CDR3 sequence (DNA): TGTGCCAGCAGCTGGGGTGCTTATGGCTACACCTTC. Its protein is CASSWGAYGYTF.

This clone was picked up one time. The rearrangement joins TRBV19 to TRBJ2-1; the D gene could be TRBD1 or TRBD2 (5 bases each). CDR1 is LNHDA, CDR2 SQIVND, per germline (reference sequence). V lost 2 bases to trimming and J lost 1 base, with 12 bases between them. The CDR3 extends over 16 amino acids. The CDR3 here is CASSIWGSTSYNEQFF. The CDR3 DNA reads as TGTGCCAGTAGTATATGGGGGAGTACATCCTACAATGAGCAGTTCTTC. Full variable domain (missing parts from reference TRBV19 and TRBJ2-1): DGGITQSPKYLFRKEGQNVTLSCEQNLNHDAMYWYRQDPGQGLRLIYYSQIVNDFQKGDIAEGYSVSREKKESFPLTVTSAQKNPTAFYLCASSIWGSTSYNEQFFGPGTRLTVL.